The sequence of this T cell receptor (beta chain) was determined in a study of CDR3 diversity in severe acne (dated 2019 in TCRdb). For this clonotype: Its antigen specificity is not known. Base qualities are not recorded, but no much larger clone differs from it by a single base.

Including cysteine and phenylalanine, the CDR3 has 16 amino acids. Only CDR3 DNA is held: 48 bases, read in frame from base 1. CDR1 MGHRA and CDR2 YSYEKL are derived from the germline V gene. V is pared back by 1 base and J by 7 bases, with 16 bases lying between the germline termini. The library came from PCR. The run used an Illumina HiSeq 2000. TCRdb cleaned the public reads at Q25 with fastp, built clones with MiXCR and kept in-frame beta chains. Duplicate CDR3 protein sequences are folded into a single record with the most common DNA and genes. This sample comprises 65,000 to 95,000 distinct CDR3 sequences, 45% to 55% of them detected only once. The top ten hold about 13% of the sample.

The sequence was collected from a male donor in good health, without acne. The sequenced sample consisted of blood. This chain joins TRBV4-1 to TRBJ1-4; the D segment cannot be called with confidence. The DNA sequence is TGCGCCAGCAGCCAAGGGAGACCCCCACCGGGTGAAAAACTGTTTTTT. Its translation is CASSQGRPPPGEKLFF.